Below are 30 T cell receptor beta chains sequenced from a single sample in a study of vaccination and CD4 T cells after COVID-19. At the Johns Hopkins FTIC core, DNA taken from cultured CD4+ T cells was sequenced by way of the Oncomine TCR Beta short-read assay. The genomic DNA was obtained from cultured CD4+ T cells by extraction with the QIAamp micro DNA kit. TCRdb reprocessed the PCR reads with MiXCR, giving one entry per CDR3 protein. The sample lists 8,500 to 13,000 distinct CDR3 sequences, 25% to 30% occurring once. These TCRs are of unknown antigen specificity. Treatment: approximately 11-day PBMC culture with coronavirus spike peptide pools or control peptides (ViraFEST assay). The unexposed donor's CD4+ T cells were collected before the COVID-19 pandemic (2011-2018). Specimen: CD4+ T cells from blood, cultured in vitro. These receptors all come from a human donor in good health.

This clonotype was observed a handful of times. This sequence joins TRBV27 and TRBJ2-3; 10 positions agree with TRBD2. This CDR3 is built from 16 residues. Per the germline V gene, CDR1 is MNHEY and CDR2 is SMNVEV (reference sequence). Trimming took 6 bases from V and 4 from J; bases not matched to a gene: 10. The CDR3 DNA reads TGTGCCAGCAGACTAACGGGACTAGCGCGAGCAGATACGCAGTATTTT. Translation: CASRLTGLARADTQYF.

The chain combines TRBV7-9 with TRBJ1-2; D ambiguous. The CDR3 extends over 13 amino acids. Looked up from germline, CDR1 is SEHNR and CDR2 is FQNEAQ (reference sequence). The V end lost 5 bases, the J end lost 1 base, and 8 bases lay between the germline ends. The CDR3 loop is CASSPILNYGYTF. CDR3 nucleotide sequence: TGTGCCAGCAGCCCCATCCTTAACTATGGCTACACCTTC.

The chain joins TRBV2 to TRBJ1-1; no definite D call. Trimming removed 7 bases at V and 1 base at J, with 16 bases between. This CDR3 contains 15 residues. Germline lookup yields CDR1 SNHLY and CDR2 FYNNEI. CDR3 nucleotide sequence: TGTGCCAGCAAGGTCCAGACGGTGAGGAACACTGAAGCTTTCTTT. It encodes CASKVQTVRNTEAFF.

The chain recombines TRBV19 with TRBJ1-5; 7 bases match TRBD1. Trimming removed 5 bases from V and 7 bases from J; junction bases left unmatched: 5. This CDR3 has 13 amino acids. Per germline, CDR1 LNHDA and CDR2 SQIVND (reference sequence). The chain's CDR3 is CASSGQGGQPQHF. The CDR3 nucleotides are TGTGCCAGTAGTGGTCAGGGGGGACAGCCCCAGCATTTT.

This rearrangement joins TRBV29-1 to TRBJ1-2; no clear D. Germline V gene sequence: CDR1 SQVTM, CDR2 ANQGSEA. V lost 6 bases and J lost 1, with 6 bases in between. CDR3 length: 11 amino acids. CDR3 loop: CSVSVNYGYTF. In nucleotides, the CDR3 is TGCAGCGTATCGGTTAACTATGGCTACACCTTC.

The chain has TRBV12-3 or TRBV12-4 and TRBJ2-5, with D possibly matching TRBD2 (7 bases). CDR3 length: 16 amino acids. Trimming pared 5 bases from V and 4 bases from J, leaving 20 bases between. The CDR3 DNA sequence: TGTGCCAGCAGTCCCTCTATCGGGGGGCAGGGAGAGACCCAGTACTTC. Protein sequence: CASSPSIGGQGETQYF.

The chain has TRBV14 and TRBJ2-5, with D uncertain. Germline V CDR1 and CDR2: SGHDN, FVKESK. The CDR3 is 14 residues long. Trimming removed 3 bases from V and 5 bases from J, with 13 bases in between. The CDR3, as DNA: TGTGCCAGCAGCCACCTTGACCCCAGGGAGACCCAGTACTTC. Translation gives CASSHLDPRETQYF.

This clonotype was observed once. The V call is TRBV14, the J call TRBJ2-5; D possibly corresponds to TRBD2 (5 bases). This CDR3 has 15 amino acids. V was shortened by 1 base and J by 3 bases, with 12 bases between the two germline ends. Germline-derived CDR1 and CDR2 are SGHDN and FVKESK. In DNA, the CDR3 is TGTGCCAGCAGCCAAGTCCGAGGGAGAGAAGAGACCCAGTACTTC. Its translation: CASSQVRGREETQYF.

This clonotype has more than one count but fewer than ten. The V gene is TRBV7-2, the J gene TRBJ1-1; 8 bases agree with TRBD1. The CDR3 contains 14 residues. V was clipped by 2 bases and J by 5 bases; unmatched bases: 4. Germline loops: CDR1 SGHTA, CDR2 FQGNSA. In DNA form, the CDR3 reads TGTGCCAGCAGCTTAACAGGGGGGTATACTGAAGCTTTCTTT. This sequence encodes CASSLTGGYTEAFF.

The V gene is TRBV4-3, the J gene TRBJ1-2; a possible D gene is TRBD1 (6 bases). Per germline, CDR1 LGHNA and CDR2 YSLEER. The CDR3 totals 19 residues. The ends were cut back, 0 bases at V and 0 bases at J, with 20 bases in the middle. DNA of the CDR3: TGCGCCAGCAGCCAAGAGACACACAGGGTTACCTCAGCTAACTATGGCTACACCTTC. It specifies CASSQETHRVTSANYGYTF.

The chain couples TRBV6-1 to TRBJ1-1; 10 bases are shared with TRBD1. V shed 10 bases and J 3 bases; nucleotides not matched to a gene: 14. Looked up from germline, CDR1 is MNHNS and CDR2 is SASEGT. The CDR3 covers 16 residues. The CDR3 sequence: CAITRDRGFRDTEAFF. The CDR3 DNA reads TGTGCCATAACTAGGGACAGGGGTTTTCGAGACACTGAAGCTTTCTTT.

This clonotype was found a few times. The chain recombines TRBV20-1 with TRBJ1-3; 11 nucleotides line up with TRBD1. The trim removed 6 bases at V and 3 bases at J, leaving 10 bases unmatched. Germline values: CDR1 DFQATT, CDR2 SNEGSKA (reference sequence). This CDR3 has 16 residues. The CDR3 nucleotides are TGCAGTGCAAAGCGGACAGGGGGCGTTATTGGAAACACCATATATTTT. The encoded protein is CSAKRTGGVIGNTIYF.

The rearrangement joins TRBV7-9 to TRBJ2-1, with D hard to call. From germline, CDR1 is SEHNR and CDR2 FQNEAQ (reference sequence). The CDR3 runs 15 residues. The V gene lost 1 base and the J gene lost 3 bases, with 10 bases spanning the gap. This chain's CDR3 is CASSLGLSVYNEQFF. The CDR3 nucleotides are TGTGCCAGCAGCTTAGGACTTTCAGTCTACAATGAGCAGTTCTTC.

The chain employs TRBV27 and TRBJ2-1, with TRBD2 matching over 8 bases. CDR3 length: 16 residues. V dropped 3 bases and J dropped 7; count of bases not matched to a gene: 11. Germline V gives CDR1 MNHEY, CDR2 SMNVEV (reference sequence). The CDR3 reads CASSLGREGRLNEQFF. In DNA, the CDR3 is TGTGCCAGCAGTTTGGGACGGGAGGGCCGGTTGAATGAGCAGTTCTTC.

The genes are TRBV6-1 and TRBJ1-6; D may be TRBD1 (6 bases). Trimming pared 7 bases from V and 6 bases from J, leaving 19 bases between. From germline, CDR1 is MNHNS and CDR2 SASEGT. The CDR3 length is 16 residues. CDR3 DNA: TGTGCCAGCACCCGGGGGCGAAGGGAGGGTAATTCACCCCTCCACTTT. It translates to CASTRGRREGNSPLHF.

The sample holds a few counts of this clonotype. The V and J genes are TRBV20-1 and TRBJ2-7, with 10 bases matching TRBD2. V was clipped by 1 base and J by 4 bases; unmatched bases: 10. Germline lookup yields CDR1 DFQATT and CDR2 SNEGSKA (reference sequence). This CDR3 is 16 amino acids long. The CDR3 DNA reads TGCAGTGCTAGAGCCTTCCTAGCGGGAGTTTTATACGAGCAGTACTTC. Translating it yields CSARAFLAGVLYEQYF.

This clonotype was observed a handful of times. The rearrangement joins TRBV20-1 to TRBJ1-5; D is possibly TRBD1 (5 bases). Deletions cut 1 base from V and 5 bases from J, with 15 bases between. The CDR3 runs 15 residues. Germline loops: CDR1 DFQATT, CDR2 SNEGSKA (reference sequence). DNA for the CDR3: TGCAGTGCTAGAGCTAGGGACCGCTATCATCAGCCCCAGCATTTT. The encoded protein is CSARARDRYHQPQHF.

This clonotype came up a few times. The chain is built from TRBV7-9 and TRBJ1-1, with D perhaps matching TRBD1 (5 bases). With 2 bases removed from V and 4 bases from J, the gap between germline ends came to 14 bases. Per germline, CDR1 SEHNR and CDR2 FQNEAQ (reference sequence). The CDR3 is 15 amino acids. The CDR3 reads CASSLFGQGSTEAFF. CDR3 DNA sequence: TGTGCCAGCAGCTTATTTGGGCAGGGTAGCACTGAAGCTTTCTTT.

A single count supports this clonotype. V is TRBV6-1 and J is TRBJ2-7; tentatively, D is TRBD1 or TRBD2 (5 bases each). Between the trimmed V and J ends, which lost 2 bases and 9 bases, there was a span of 17 bases. Germline CDR1 is MNHNS and CDR2 is SASEGT. The CDR3 has 14 amino acids. The CDR3 region has the DNA TGTGCCAGCAGTGAAAATCAGAGTGGGACGGGGCAGTACTTC. Amino acid sequence: CASSENQSGTGQYF.

V and J are TRBV2 and TRBJ1-3, with D unresolved. Germline assignment: CDR1 SNHLY and CDR2 FYNNEI. The CDR3 is 16 amino acids. Trimming removed 3 bases at V and 0 bases at J, with 12 bases between. The CDR3 sequence: CASSERPLSSGNTIYF. The CDR3 region has the DNA TGTGCCAGCAGTGAGAGGCCGCTAAGCTCTGGAAACACCATATATTTT.

Only a few counts were recorded for this clonotype. The chain recombines TRBV7-9 with TRBJ1-2; D is perhaps TRBD1 (5 bases). The germline gives CDR1 SEHNR, CDR2 FQNEAQ (reference sequence). The CDR3 length is 15 residues. Trimming removed 4 bases from V and 2 bases from J, with 14 bases in between. In DNA, the CDR3 is TGTGCCAGCAGCTCTACGGGGGGATGGAACTATGGCTACACCTTC. Its protein product is CASSSTGGWNYGYTF.

This chain links TRBV20-1 with TRBJ2-5; D perhaps matches TRBD1 (5 bases). The CDR3 runs 12 residues. V gave up 5 bases and J gave up 2 bases, with 9 bases separating them. In germline, CDR1 is DFQATT, CDR2 SNEGSKA (reference sequence). CDR3 nucleotides: TGCAGTGCTGGCACAGGACAAGAGACCCAGTACTTC. Amino acid sequence: CSAGTGQETQYF.

The chain is built from TRBV5-4 and TRBJ2-1; 8 nucleotides line up with TRBD1. The CDR3 has 16 amino acids. V was pared by 4 bases and J by 7 bases, with 13 bases of the junction left unmatched. Germline assignment: CDR1 SGHNT and CDR2 YYREEE (reference sequence). CDR3 DNA sequence: TGTGCCAGCAGCCCCAAACCGGGACAGGAATTAAATGAGCAGTTCTTC. As protein: CASSPKPGQELNEQFF.

The chain links TRBV6-2 or TRBV6-3 to TRBJ1-2; no reliable D call. V lost 6 bases to trimming and J lost 7 bases, with 18 bases between them. The CDR3 spans 14 residues. Germline V CDR1 and CDR2: MNHEY, SVGEGT. The CDR3 loop reads CASSQSGIVRGYTF. The DNA for the CDR3 is TGTGCCAGCAGCCAGTCGGGGATCGTACGTGGCTACACCTTC.

The V and J genes are TRBV29-1 and TRBJ2-5, with 12 bases identical to TRBD2. Germline V lookup: CDR1 SQVTM, CDR2 ANQGSEA. The J segment lost 1 base and the V segment lost 7 bases, leaving 4 bases of the junction unmatched. The CDR3 is 14 residues long. CDR3 in amino acids: CSAAGLAGQETQYF. The CDR3 nucleotides are TGCAGCGCCGCGGGACTAGCGGGCCAAGAGACCCAGTACTTC.

CDR3 in DNA: TGTGCCAGCAGCGCCCGACAGCCCCACTCTGGAAACACCATATATTTT. The encoded protein is CASSARQPHSGNTIYF. The chain is built from TRBV7-2 and TRBJ1-3; a weak D match, TRBD1 (5 bases). There are 16 residues in the CDR3. The germline CDR1 and CDR2 sequences are SGHTA and FQGNSA. Between the trimmed V and J ends, which lost 5 bases and 0 bases, there was a span of 14 bases.

V gene TRBV5-4 combines with J gene TRBJ1-1; perhaps TRBD1 as D (6 bases). V lost 1 base and J 0 bases, leaving 7 bases between the germline ends. Germline loops: CDR1 SGHNT, CDR2 YYREEE (reference sequence). The CDR3 contains 14 residues. CDR3 residues: CASSLRQVNTEAFF. The CDR3 region has the DNA TGTGCCAGCAGCTTGAGACAGGTGAACACTGAAGCTTTCTTT.

The chain links TRBV30 to TRBJ2-6; a weak D match, TRBD2 (7 bases). The CDR3 length is 14 residues. Germline V gene sequence: CDR1 GTSNPN, CDR2 SVGIG (reference sequence). Deletions cut 3 bases from V and 4 bases from J, with 10 bases between. In nucleotides, the CDR3 is TGTGCCTGGAGGAGGGGGGGAGGGGCCAACGTCCTGACTTTC. It yields the protein CAWRRGGGANVLTF.

The gene calls are TRBV20-1 and TRBJ2-3, with 9 bases identical to TRBD1. The trim removed 1 base at V and 5 bases at J, leaving 13 bases unmatched. The germline V gene has CDR1 DFQATT and CDR2 SNEGSKA (reference sequence). The CDR3 has 17 amino acids. The CDR3 nucleotides read TGCAGTGCTAGAGCCCCAAAAGGACAGGGGAGGTTAGATACGCAGTATTTT. Amino acids: CSARAPKGQGRLDTQYF.

There are a few counts of this clonotype. The rearrangement uses TRBV11-3 and TRBJ1-5; D is ambiguous. The CDR3 is 16 amino acids. Germline-derived CDR1 and CDR2 are SGHNT and YENEEA. V dropped 3 bases and J dropped 7 bases, with 19 bases sitting between them. In nucleotides, the CDR3 is TGTGCCAGCAGCTTGGTTCGACAAAGATACAGACAGCCCCAGCATTTT. This translates into CASSLVRQRYRQPQHF.